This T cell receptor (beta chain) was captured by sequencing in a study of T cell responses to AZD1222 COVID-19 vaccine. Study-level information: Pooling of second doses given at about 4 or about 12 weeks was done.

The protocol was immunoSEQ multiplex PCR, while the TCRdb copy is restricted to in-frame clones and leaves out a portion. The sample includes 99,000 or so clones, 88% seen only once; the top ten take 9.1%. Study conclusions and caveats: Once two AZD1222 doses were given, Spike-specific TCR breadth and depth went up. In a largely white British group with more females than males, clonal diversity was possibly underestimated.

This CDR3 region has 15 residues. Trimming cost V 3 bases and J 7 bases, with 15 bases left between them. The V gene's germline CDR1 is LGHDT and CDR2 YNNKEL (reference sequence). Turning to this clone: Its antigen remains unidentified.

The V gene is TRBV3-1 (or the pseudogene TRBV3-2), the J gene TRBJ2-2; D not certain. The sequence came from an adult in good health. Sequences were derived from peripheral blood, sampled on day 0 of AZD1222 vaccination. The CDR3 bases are TGTGCCAGCAGCCAGGTTTGGGGTTTGATCGGGGAGCTGTTTTTT. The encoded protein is CASSQVWGLIGELFF.